These 3 T cell receptor beta chains originate from one sample sequenced in a study of blood T cell repertoires in COVID-19 (dated by TCRdb to 2019 to 2021). Library method: the immunoSEQ multiplex PCR assay. Sourced from immuneACCESS, this table was stored by TCRdb with only in-frame sequences that have V and J called. A share of the clones is absent; for the studies checked, an unresolved V gene accounts for under half, and the remainder has no known explanation. This sample is represented by fewer than 250,000 clones; 75% to 90% of them were singletons. Of the sample, around 4.8% is held by the ten largest clones. The specimen was peripheral blood. Receptor source: a woman aged 40 to 49 with acute or convalescent COVID-19.

The V call is TRBV14, the J call TRBJ1-2; 8 bases align to TRBD1. V shed 0 bases, J shed 8 bases, and the junction held 8 bases outside the gene matches. The CDR3 has 15 residues. CDR1 is SGHDN and CDR2 is FVKESK in the germline V gene. The CDR3 spells CASSQDHRGIRGYTF. CDR3 bases: TGTGCCAGCAGCCAAGATCACAGGGGGATAAGGGGCTACACCTTC. The variable domain in full, with the rest retrieved from reference TRBV14 and TRBJ1-2, is EAGVTQFPSHSVIEKGQTVTLRCDPISGHDNLYWYRRVMGKEIKFLLHFVKESKQDESGMPNNRFLAERTGGTYSTLKVQPAELEDSGVYFCASSQDHRGIRGYTFGSGTRLTVV.

This chain links TRBV5-4 with TRBJ1-1; 7 bases line up with TRBD1. The V segment lost 2 bases and the J segment 4 bases; nucleotides outside the gene matches: 2. This CDR3 has 13 amino acids. CDR1 is SGHNT and CDR2 is YYREEE in the germline V gene (reference sequence). The CDR3 here is CASSLQGSTEAFF. CDR3 coding DNA: TGTGCCAGCAGCTTACAGGGGAGCACTGAAGCTTTCTTT.

Only one count was recorded for this clone. The J gene is TRBJ2-6, the V gene TRBV7-3; D ambiguous. Germline assignment: CDR1 SGHTA and CDR2 FQGTGA. V was cut by 4 bases and J by 1 base, with 8 bases left in between. The CDR3 totals 15 residues. The CDR3 bases are TGTGCCAGCAGCTCCGGCGGATCTGGGGCCAACGTCCTGACTTTC. This gives the protein CASSSGGSGANVLTF.